This TCR beta chain stems from a study of blood T cell repertoires in COVID-19. Study in general: The samples span acute and convalescent COVID-19 from the United States, Italy and Spain.

In the study's own analysis: Nucleated cell counts were estimated from reference gene primer amplification. TCRdb's table, derived via immunoSEQ multiplex PCR, lists solely in-frame clones and lacks some. V and J calls and clone size are given by that table; D and trimming were obtained from the DNA. The table lists around 100,000 clones, 90% of them singletons, with 5% to 6.5% in the top ten. In germline, CDR1 is LGHNT, CDR2 FRNRAP. The CDR3 length is 15 residues. Trimming took 0 bases from V and 5 from J, leaving 14 bases between them. The chain carries TRBV12-5 and TRBJ2-7, with D possibly being TRBD2 (5 bases). The TCR originated in a man between 50 and 59 years old with acute or convalescent COVID-19. The sequenced material came from peripheral blood. CDR3 bases: TGTGCTAGTGGTTTGGTACTAGGTGCCCTCCACGAGCAGTACTTC. Encoded protein: CASGLVLGALHEQYF.